This record looks at one T cell receptor (beta chain) sequence and its context. Its specific antigen is unknown. A junction end diverges from the germline sequence, so it may reflect a read error. This specimen's treatment or condition label, per the study, means: live attenuated yellow fever vaccine strain. At each blood-draw timepoint, two biological replicates of bulk PBMCs were obtained. PBMCs were isolated from peripheral blood using a standard Ficoll-Paque protocol. TriZol was used to extract RNA from bulk PBMCs, CD4 and CD8 fractions, and dextramer-positive and dextramer-negative fractions. TCR cDNA was made using 5'RACE template switching, a step that added a universal primer site and unique molecular identifiers. cDNA synthesis was primed from both the TCR alpha and TCR beta constant segments. Library amplification used two PCR steps, and the second PCR step added sample barcodes and sequencing adapters. Sequencing of the libraries was done on either Illumina HiSeq 2500 (2x100 bp) or NovaSeq (2x150 bp). The paper's processing steps were these. MIGEC handled demultiplexing of reads and collapsing into UMI consensus sequences, while MiXCR performed V(D)J alignment. Vaccine-responding clonotypes were defined with edgeR using replicate PBMC samples, requiring FDR below 0.01 and a log2 fold change above 5 up to day 15. Bulk clonotypes were assigned CD4 or CD8 identity according to which sequenced CD4 or CD8 repertoire held them at higher abundance. TCRdb redid the processing of the public reads, applying fastp at Q25 and MiXCR, and retained in-frame beta chains. One record per CDR3 amino acid sequence lists the most common genes and DNA. Here the V and J calls rest on TCRdb's processing, not on the authors' analysis. The sample records a few hundred thousand distinct CDR3 sequences, 15% to 20% of which are singletons. The ten largest make up approximately 14% of the sample.

This specimen belongs to a study of T cells after yellow fever vaccination (dated by TCRdb to about 2019). Background for the entire study: Libraries from fractions with low cell numbers were prepared with the SMART-Seq v4 Ultra Low Input RNA kit. Bulk TCR alpha and beta repertoires were sequenced longitudinally to track T-cell clones before and after primary and booster YFV17D yellow fever vaccination. Two healthy male donors made up the cohort, one aged 18 to 30 years and the other aged 30 to 39 years. Blood was drawn at multiple timepoints before and after primary and secondary immunization, with bulk PBMC replicates and cell subsets isolated. Broader findings and caveats from the paper: Compared with the primary T-cell response, the secondary T-cell response was faster but weaker, reaching its peak on day 5 rather than on day 15. Most clones expanded after primary vaccination were re-detected after the booster (around 96% of CD4 and around 86% of CD8), suggesting broad memory maintenance. The study included only a couple of donors, which limits how far the findings can be generalized. FACS-sorted repertoires could contain abundant contaminating clonotypes from the bulk population, so computational filtering was required. A small share of clonotypes occurred in both CD4 and CD8 compartments, likely arising from convergent recombination.

Including cysteine and phenylalanine, the CDR3 has 18 amino acids. This entry keeps only the CDR3 DNA: 54 bases, framed from base 1. The germline V gene (reference sequence) specifies SGHAT as CDR1 and FQDESV as CDR2. This receptor was obtained from a man younger than 45 who received the YFV17D yellow fever vaccine. The specimen was PBMCs, collected 15 days after the yellow fever booster vaccination. Recombination joined TRBV11-1 with TRBJ2-7; 7 middle bases align to TRBD2. The CDR3 region: CASSLSWGGTLFSDEQYF. The DNA sequence is as follows: TGTGCCAGCAGCTTATCATGGGGGGGGACCCTTTTCTCCGACGAGCAGTACTTC.